The present TCR beta chain was sequenced within a study of CD8+ T cells in alopecia areata. The study, taken as a whole, reports: Normal skin's resident alphabeta T cells are also sequenced in scalp samples. Administration of tofacitinib significantly diminished scalp clonality and expanded CD8+ clones within the top 100. Lesional tissue from the scalp (especially in alopecia totalis/universalis) showed higher clonality than normal scalp. Many of the expanded lesional clones endured in scalp and blood while on tofacitinib.

Comment on this clone: Its antigen is as yet unknown.

The sample's treatment: oral pan-JAK inhibitor, 5-10 mg twice daily. Reverse transcription of extracted RNA yielded cDNA, which provided the sequencing template. TCRdb's table, derived via immunoSEQ multiplex PCR, lists solely in-frame clones and lacks some. Altogether 150,000 to 200,000 clones are present, around 60% being singletons, with the ten largest covering approximately 1.4%. The sequence came from a human donor with alopecia areata. The material was CD4+ T cells sorted from blood, obtained between weeks 49 and 50, from a patient treated with tofacitinib.

The CDR3 loop reads CASSPPPGTGFYEQYF. CDR3 DNA: TGTGCCAGCAGCCCCCCACCAGGGACAGGGTTCTACGAGCAGTACTTC. The chain combines TRBV5-6 with TRBJ2-7; 9 nucleotides line up with TRBD1. This CDR3 is 16 amino acids long. In germline, CDR1 is SGHDT, CDR2 YYEEEE. V gave up 4 bases and J gave up 3 bases; unmatched junction bases: 11. The variable domain in full, completed from reference TRBV5-6 and TRBJ2-7, reads DAGVTQSPTHLIKTRGQQVTLRCSPKSGHDTVSWYQQALGQGPQFIFQYYEEEERQRGNFPDRFSGHQFPNYSSELNVNALLLGDSALYLCASSPPPGTGFYEQYFGPGTRLTVT.